Below, 28 T cell receptor beta chains from the same sample are listed, as sequenced in a study of blood T cell repertoires in COVID-19. TCRdb's copy holds only in-frame clones and misses some; the assay was immunoSEQ multiplex PCR. Of hundreds of thousands of clones listed, more than 70% are singletons. Sequencing was carried out using peripheral blood. Receptors were obtained from a woman aged 25 to 39 with COVID-19, enrolled during active disease.

The chain carries TRBV6-5 and TRBJ1-2; D remains ambiguous. V dropped 0 bases and J dropped 6 bases, with 17 bases sitting between them. CDR3 length equals 16 residues. Germline V gives CDR1 MNHEY, CDR2 SVGAGI. The DNA of the CDR3 is TGTGCCAGCAGTTACTCCGGCAGGAATTTTCATGATGGCTACACCTTC. Amino acid sequence: CASSYSGRNFHDGYTF.

The chain uses TRBV5-1 and TRBJ2-2, with D possibly TRBD2 on 6 matching bases. This CDR3 comprises 13 residues. Germline loops: CDR1 SGHRS, CDR2 YFSETQ. V lost 4 bases, J lost 6 bases, and 10 bases lay in between. The CDR3 spells CASSPGTPGELFF. As DNA, the CDR3 is TGCGCCAGCAGCCCGGGGACTCCCGGGGAGCTGTTTTTT.

This clone was counted only a few times. V usage is TRBV7-2 and J usage is TRBJ1-1; perhaps TRBD1 as D (5 bases). The germline V gene has CDR1 SGHTA and CDR2 FQGNSA. V dropped 0 bases and J dropped 8 bases, with 16 bases sitting between them. CDR3 length: 15 residues. CDR3 sequence reads: CASSLAGVQGPEAFF. The CDR3 nucleotides are TGTGCCAGCAGCTTAGCAGGGGTCCAGGGTCCCGAAGCTTTCTTT.

This clone occurred once. The genes are TRBV6-5 and TRBJ1-5, with 9 bases aligning to TRBD1. V was pared by 2 bases and J by 5 bases, with 4 bases of the junction left unmatched. The CDR3 is made up of 15 amino acids. Germline V lookup: CDR1 MNHEY, CDR2 SVGAGI. The CDR3 nucleotides read TGTGCCAGCAGTTACACAGGGGGCCCTCATCAGCCCCAGCATTTT. It yields the protein CASSYTGGPHQPQHF.

The chain uses TRBV10-2 and TRBJ1-4; D gene ambiguous. Trimming left V 2 bases short and J 8 bases short, with 12 bases between. The CDR3 length is 14 residues. The germline CDR1 and CDR2 sequences are WSHSY and SAAADI. The DNA for the CDR3 is TGCGCCAGCAGTGAGGCCGGGGATAGGGAAAAACTGTTTTTT. It encodes CASSEAGDREKLFF.

The chain joins TRBV13 to TRBJ2-3; 11 nucleotides line up with TRBD2. The germline gives CDR1 PRHDT, CDR2 FYEKMQ (reference sequence). This CDR3 has 16 amino acids. V gave up 1 base and J gave up 6 bases; unmatched junction bases: 6. This CDR3 is CASSLALAGGADTQYF. The CDR3 bases are TGTGCCAGCAGCTTAGCCCTAGCGGGGGGCGCGGATACGCAGTATTTT.

The chain has TRBV19 and TRBJ2-1; TRBD2 aligns across 8 bases. Trimming at V came to 5 bases and at J to 6 bases, leaving 12 bases not matched to a gene. Looked up from germline, CDR1 is LNHDA and CDR2 is SQIVND (reference sequence). This CDR3 region has 16 residues. CDR3 loop: CASSSNFNSGANEQFF. CDR3 in DNA: TGTGCCAGTAGTTCCAACTTCAATAGCGGGGCCAATGAGCAGTTCTTC.

A single count supports this clone. The chain has TRBV6-6 and TRBJ2-3; 12 nucleotides line up with TRBD2. Germline assignment: CDR1 MNHNY and CDR2 SVGAGI (reference sequence). V was pared by 6 bases and J by 2 bases, with 6 bases of the junction left unmatched. CDR3 length equals 16 residues. The CDR3: CASSPWTSGATDTQYF. CDR3 coding DNA: TGTGCCAGCAGCCCTTGGACTAGCGGGGCCACAGATACGCAGTATTTT.

This chain links TRBV9 with TRBJ2-1; TRBD1 might be the D (6 bases). V gave up 1 base and J gave up 0 bases, with 8 bases separating them. This CDR3 has 15 amino acids. Germline-derived CDR1 and CDR2 are SGDLS and YYNGEE. The CDR3 DNA reads TGTGCCAGCAGCGTACAGGGGTCCTCCTACAATGAGCAGTTCTTC. Translation gives CASSVQGSSYNEQFF.

This clone was detected only a few times. The rearrangement uses TRBV7-8 and TRBJ2-7; unclear D gene. V was shortened by 1 base and J by 2 bases, with 15 bases between the two germline ends. The CDR3 runs 16 residues. CDR1 is SGHVS and CDR2 is FQNEAQ in the germline V gene. CDR3 loop: CASSLGGPLGAYEQYF. CDR3 nucleotide sequence: TGTGCCAGCAGCTTAGGAGGCCCCCTAGGAGCCTACGAGCAGTACTTC.

The V gene is TRBV2, the J gene TRBJ2-5; 8 bases match TRBD2. From germline, CDR1 is SNHLY and CDR2 FYNNEI. The CDR3 totals 15 residues. With 4 bases clipped from V and 4 bases from J, the junction kept 8 bases outside the gene matches. CDR3 in DNA: TGTGCCAGCAGTGCCCAGGGCGGGAGGAGAGAGACCCAGTACTTC. Translation: CASSAQGGRRETQYF. The whole variable domain, remainder taken from reference TRBV2 and TRBJ2-5, is EPEVTQTPSHQVTQMGQEVILRCVPISNHLYFYWYRQILGQKVEFLVSFYNNEISEKSEIFDDQFSVERPDGSNFTLKIRSTKLEDSAMYFCASSAQGGRRETQYFGPGTRLLVL.

The chain recombines TRBV6-1 with TRBJ1-1, with 11 bases aligning to TRBD1. V lost 3 bases, J lost 5 bases, and 2 bases stayed unmatched. The CDR3 is made up of 14 amino acids. Germline lookup yields CDR1 MNHNS and CDR2 SASEGT. CDR3 in amino acids: CASSEDRGRTEAFF. Written as DNA, the CDR3 is TGTGCCAGCAGTGAGGACAGGGGGCGAACTGAAGCTTTCTTT.

V gene TRBV18 combines with J gene TRBJ2-1; D is unclear. Trimming pared 3 bases from V and 7 bases from J, leaving 10 bases between. Germline values: CDR1 KGHSH, CDR2 LQKENI. CDR3 length equals 13 residues. The CDR3 region is CASSPGGGNEQFF. In nucleotides, the CDR3 is TGTGCCAGCTCACCCGGCGGTGGGAATGAGCAGTTCTTC. Using reference TRBV18 and TRBJ2-1 for the parts outside the CDR3, the full variable domain is NAGVMQNPRHLVRRRGQEARLRCSPMKGHSHVYWYRQLPEEGLKFMVYLQKENIIDESGMPKERFSAEFPKEGPSILRIQQVVRGDSAAYFCASSPGGGNEQFFGPGTRLTVL.

The sample holds one count of this clone. CDR3 sequence reads: CASSKLASDNPGAKNIQYF. CDR3 in DNA: TGTGCCAGCAGCAAATTGGCTAGCGACAACCCGGGTGCCAAAAACATTCAGTACTTC. The chain joins TRBV21-1 to TRBJ2-4; TRBD2, the table's D call, was not compared with the DNA. TRBV21-1 is termed a pseudogene. The CDR3 extends over 19 amino acids.

The chain joins TRBV5-8 to TRBJ2-7; the match to TRBD2 covers 10 bases. V lost 4 bases to trimming and J lost 1 base; unmatched junction nucleotides: 8. This CDR3 has 16 amino acids. Per the germline V gene, CDR1 is SGHTS and CDR2 is YDEGEE. CDR3 protein: CASSRPLAGVSYEQYV. CDR3 DNA: TGTGCCAGCAGCAGGCCCCTAGCGGGAGTTTCCTACGAGCAGTACGTC.

The chain employs TRBV10-3 and TRBJ2-7, with 12 bases that match TRBD2. V gave up 2 bases and J gave up 3 bases; unmatched junction bases: 5. CDR3 size: 16 residues. Germline CDR1 reads ENHRY; CDR2 reads SYGVKD. The CDR3 sequence: CAISEAPGLAGYEQYV. As DNA, the CDR3 is TGTGCCATCAGTGAGGCCCCGGGACTAGCGGGCTACGAGCAGTACGTC.

This chain links TRBV9 with TRBJ1-1, with a tentative D call TRBD1 (5 bases). The germline V and J ends were trimmed by 0 bases and 1 base, with 16 bases remaining between them. Germline CDR1 is SGDLS and CDR2 is YYNGEE. This CDR3 region has 17 residues. The CDR3 here is CASSVGGDGFKNTEAFF. CDR3 bases: TGTGCCAGCAGCGTAGGGGGCGACGGTTTTAAGAACACTGAAGCTTTCTTT.

The genes are TRBV10-1 and TRBJ2-2; D is unresolved. From germline, CDR1 is WNHNN and CDR2 SYGVQD (reference sequence). This CDR3 contains 16 residues. Deletions cut 0 bases from V and 0 bases from J, with 8 bases between. CDR3 sequence: CASSESPGPNTGELFF. CDR3 bases: TGCGCCAGCAGTGAGTCCCCAGGCCCGAACACCGGGGAGCTGTTTTTT.

The chain is built from TRBV19 and TRBJ2-1; weak D call: TRBD2 (6 bases). The CDR3 sequence is 14 residues long. The V gene's germline CDR1 is LNHDA and CDR2 SQIVND (reference sequence). Between the trimmed V and J ends, which lost 7 bases and 4 bases, there was a span of 14 bases. The CDR3 reads CASTQAAGYNEQFF. The CDR3 DNA follows: TGTGCCAGTACACAAGCGGCGGGGTACAATGAGCAGTTCTTC.

The chain has TRBV19 and TRBJ1-3; D perhaps matches TRBD1 (6 bases). CDR1 and CDR2 from the germline V gene are LNHDA and SQIVND (reference sequence). V shed 0 bases and J shed 7 bases, with 16 bases lying between them. This CDR3 is 16 amino acids long. The CDR3 sequence: CASSIDGAGEWNTIYF. The CDR3 nucleotides are TGTGCCAGTAGTATAGATGGGGCAGGGGAGTGGAACACCATATATTTT.

To note about this clone: Germline and junction disagree at one end, which may indicate a read error. Written as DNA, the CDR3 is TGTGCCCTCGACACAGGGGAGCTGTTTTTT. Translating it yields CALDTGELFF. This chain connects TRBV7-9 to TRBJ2-2; D is uncertain. The CDR3 runs 10 residues. CDR1 SEHNR and CDR2 FQNEAQ come from the germline V gene (reference sequence).

The V gene is TRBV19, the J gene TRBJ1-2; 7 bases agree with TRBD1. V shed 7 bases, J shed 2 bases, and the junction held 7 bases outside the gene matches. Germline V lookup: CDR1 LNHDA, CDR2 SQIVND (reference sequence). CDR3 size: 14 residues. The CDR3: CASTTGPLNYGYTF. CDR3 DNA sequence: TGTGCCAGTACGACAGGGCCACTCAACTATGGCTACACCTTC.

This sequence joins TRBV5-4 and TRBJ1-2, with 9 bases identical to TRBD1. CDR1 SGHNT and CDR2 YYREEE come from the germline V gene (reference sequence). This CDR3 has 17 residues. The V gene end was trimmed by 3 bases and the J gene end by 3 bases; junction bases not matched to a gene: 12. The CDR3 DNA sequence: TGTGCCAGCAGCTCCATGGGACAGGGACAGAACTACTATGGCTACACCTTC. Protein: CASSSMGQGQNYYGYTF.

The gene calls are TRBV9 and TRBJ2-7; 10 bases fit TRBD1. Trimming removed 3 bases from V and 6 bases from J; junction bases left unmatched: 6. CDR1 is SGDLS, CDR2 YYNGEE, per germline. The CDR3 extends over 14 amino acids. DNA for the CDR3: TGTGCCAGCAGCGCAGACAGGGGGCTCCGCGAGCAGTACTTC. Its protein is CASSADRGLREQYF.

The chain uses TRBV5-1 and TRBJ1-5, with 7 positions matching TRBD1. This CDR3 is 16 amino acids long. Germline V lookup: CDR1 SGHRS, CDR2 YFSETQ. V was pared by 4 bases and J by 4 bases, with 11 bases of the junction left unmatched. The CDR3 nucleotides are TGCGCCAGCAGCACAGGGCCGGGACAGACAAATCAGCCCCAGCATTTT. It codes for CASSTGPGQTNQPQHF.

This clone was observed a few times. V gene TRBV19 combines with J gene TRBJ2-2; 7 positions match TRBD2. Germline loops: CDR1 LNHDA, CDR2 SQIVND (reference sequence). The CDR3 contains 15 residues. With V trimmed by 5 bases and J by 6 bases, 9 bases remained unmatched. The CDR3: CASSPRGRGPGELFF. For the CDR3, the DNA is TGTGCCAGTAGTCCGAGAGGGAGGGGCCCCGGGGAGCTGTTTTTT.

V and J are TRBV2 and TRBJ1-5; 9 bases fit TRBD1. The V segment lost 6 bases and the J segment 7 bases; nucleotides outside the gene matches: 7. The CDR3 runs to 14 residues. The germline V gene has CDR1 SNHLY and CDR2 FYNNEI. The CDR3 loop reads CASRWGTGPQPQHF. CDR3 in DNA: TGTGCCAGCAGATGGGGGACAGGGCCCCAGCCCCAGCATTTT.

The chain has TRBV7-2 and TRBJ2-3; 9 positions match TRBD2. The CDR3 spans 16 residues. V was clipped by 1 base and J by 5 bases; unmatched bases: 7. The germline CDR1 and CDR2 sequences are SGHTA and FQGNSA. Here the CDR3 reads CASSLVGGGAKDTQYF. In DNA, the CDR3 is TGTGCCAGCAGCTTAGTAGGCGGGGGGGCTAAAGATACGCAGTATTTT.